A single sample gave rise to the 10 T cell receptor beta chains below, sequenced in a study of tumor and adjacent non-tumor tissue in lung cancer. Three rounds of nested PCR, following a modified ARM-PCR protocol, produced the TCRbeta library. TCRdb used MiXCR to reprocess the multiplex PCR reads, holding one entry per CDR3 protein. The sample holds 60,000 to 85,000 distinct CDR3 sequences; over 75% are singletons and the top ten take roughly 13%. This sample's RNA came from whole unsorted tissue. Input material: lung tumor tissue. All receptors come from a woman aged 50 to 65 with non-small cell lung cancer.

This clonotype has at least ten counts. The rearrangement links TRBV28 to TRBJ1-6, with TRBD1 as a possible D gene (5 bases). The V end lost 6 bases, the J end lost 7 bases, and 13 bases lay between the germline ends. The CDR3 length is 14 residues. Germline lookup yields CDR1 MDHEN and CDR2 SYDVKM. Written as DNA, the CDR3 is TGTGCCAGCAGACCGGGGGGTCAGAATTCACCCCTCCACTTT. Its protein product is CASRPGGQNSPLHF.

As to this clonotype: This CDR3 fails to terminate in the conserved phenylalanine or tryptophan, so it likely reflects a read error. V and J are TRBV20-1 and TRBJ1-2; 8 nucleotides line up with TRBD1. V dropped 2 bases and J dropped 10; count of bases not matched to a gene: 12. The germline V gene encodes CDR1 DFQATT and CDR2 SNEGSKA (reference sequence). The CDR3 length is 14 residues. CDR3 region: CSARPHGQGGDYTI. CDR3 nucleotides: TGCAGTGCTAGACCCCACGGACAGGGTGGAGACTACACCATC.

Turning to this clonotype: Its ends do not fully match the called genes, so a read error is possible. The rearrangement uses TRBV20-1 and TRBJ2-5; 9 positions match TRBD1. The V gene's germline CDR1 is DFQATT and CDR2 SNEGSKA (reference sequence). The CDR3 contains 14 residues. CDR3 sequence: CSAQDRGYQETQYF. CDR3 bases: TGCAGTGCTCAAGACAGGGGGTACCAAGAGACTCAGTACTTC.

This clonotype occurred many times. The rearrangement links TRBV20-1 to TRBJ1-1; 7 bases line up with TRBD1. The CDR3 contains 14 residues. Germline V lookup: CDR1 DFQATT, CDR2 SNEGSKA (reference sequence). V shed 3 bases, J shed 1 base, and the junction held 5 bases outside the gene matches. Here the CDR3 reads CSASPWTGNTEAFF. DNA for the CDR3: TGCAGTGCTAGCCCATGGACAGGGAACACTGAAGCTTTCTTT.

With regard to this clonotype: Since the CDR3 does not end with the conserved phenylalanine or tryptophan, this likely comes from a read error. V usage is TRBV5-4 and J usage is TRBJ1-1, with 8 positions matching TRBD1. From germline, CDR1 is SGHNT and CDR2 YYREEE (reference sequence). After removal of 6 bases from V and 1 base from J, the junction contained 5 bases not matched to a gene. The CDR3 is made up of 14 amino acids. The CDR3 loop is CASKLDRENTEAFL. In DNA form, the CDR3 reads TGTGCCAGCAAGTTGGACAGGGAGAACACTGAAGCTTTCCTT.

CDR3 in DNA: TGTGCCAGCAGAGGGACAGGGACGGATAAGTATTTT. Its protein product is CASRGTGTDKYF. The rearrangement uses TRBV11-1 and TRBJ2-3; TRBD1 agrees at 9 bases. There are 12 residues in the CDR3. The junction had 8 bases not matched to a gene; V was cut back by 6 bases and J by 13 bases. Germline V gene sequence: CDR1 SGHAT, CDR2 FQDESV (reference sequence).

This clonotype appeared once. At one of its ends the junction is not consistent with the germline gene, which may arise from a read error. The chain is built from TRBV4-3 and TRBJ2-5, with TRBD1 as a possible D gene (5 bases). The germline V gene has CDR1 LGHNA and CDR2 YSLEER. The CDR3 runs 15 residues. CDR3 amino acids: CASSQDRGFQEPQYF. CDR3 in DNA: TGCGCCAGCAGCCAAGATAGGGGCTTCCAAGAACCCCAGTATTTC.

The rearrangement uses TRBV6-2 or TRBV6-3 and TRBJ2-5; TRBD2 matches 10 bases. The length of the CDR3 is 14 residues. V was pared by 10 bases and J by 10 bases, with 15 bases of the junction left unmatched. The germline V gene has CDR1 MNHEY and CDR2 SVGEGT. This chain's CDR3 is CATQLAGVGDIQYF. CDR3 in DNA: TGTGCCACCCAGCTAGCGGGAGTAGGAGATATCCAGTACTTC.

Note on this clonotype: A junction end diverges from the germline sequence, so it may reflect a read error. The chain joins TRBV20-1 to TRBJ2-5; tentatively, D is TRBD2 (5 bases). The germline gives CDR1 DFQATT, CDR2 SNEGSKA (reference sequence). CDR3 size: 14 residues. The CDR3 loop reads CSAPGGSLRETLYF. CDR3 DNA sequence: TGCAGTGCTCCAGGAGGAAGTTTAAGAGAGACCCTGTATTTC.

This clonotype was seen only once. A junction boundary mismatches the germline segment, possibly from a read error. This rearrangement joins TRBV20-1 to TRBJ1-5, with a possible D match to TRBD1 (5 bases). CDR1 and CDR2 from the germline V gene are DFQATT and SNEGSKA (reference sequence). CDR3 size: 15 residues. CDR3 sequence: CSASYTGGANQSQHF. The CDR3 region has the DNA TGCAGTGCCTCATACACAGGAGGAGCCAATCAGTCCCAGCATTTT.